The 13 T cell receptor beta chains in this list originate from one sample, sequenced in a study of response to subunit inactivated influenza vaccine. TCRdb re-analysed the RT-PCR reads in MiXCR, keeping a single row per CDR3 protein. This sample yields 400,000 to 650,000 distinct CDR3 sequences, of which roughly 7.9% are seen a single time; around 13% belongs to the top ten. Here the sequenced sample was PBMCs from blood, taken around 25 months after vaccination. These receptors came from a man aged 50-75 years who received an inactivated influenza vaccine.

In this sample, this clonotype turned up a few times. The chain recombines TRBV12-3 or TRBV12-4 with TRBJ2-7, with 10 positions matching TRBD2. This CDR3 has 15 residues. J was trimmed by 6 bases and V by 4 bases; bases with no gene match: 9. CDR3 region: CASSSASGSKGEQYF. CDR3 bases: TGTGCCAGCAGTTCGGCTAGCGGGAGCAAGGGCGAGCAGTACTTC.

This clonotype was detected many times. This chain links TRBV11-2 with TRBJ2-1; 9 bases line up with TRBD1. Germline CDR1 SGHAT, CDR2 FQNNGV. The CDR3 is made up of 15 amino acids. J gave up 7 bases and V 5 bases, and 9 bases lay outside the gene matches. The CDR3 DNA reads as TGTGCCAGCAGCACACGGGACAGGGTGGTTAATGAGCAGTTCTTC. Amino acid sequence: CASSTRDRVVNEQFF.

This clonotype was counted only a few times. The chain employs TRBV6-5 and TRBJ2-7, with D hard to call. The CDR3 length is 11 residues. Germline V gene sequence: CDR1 MNHEY, CDR2 SVGAGI. The V end lost 4 bases, the J end lost 7 bases, and 8 bases lay between the germline ends. DNA for the CDR3: TGTGCCAGCAGTTCCAGTACGGAGCAGTACTTC. Translation: CASSSSTEQYF.

This clonotype turned up a few times. V usage is TRBV4-2 and J usage is TRBJ2-7, with a possible D match to TRBD1 (6 bases). The CDR3 runs to 14 residues. Germline V gives CDR1 LGHNA, CDR2 YNFKEQ. Trimming took 2 bases from V and 2 from J, leaving 10 bases between them. CDR3 amino acids: CASSQQDSTYEQYF. The DNA of the CDR3 is TGTGCCAGCAGCCAACAGGACAGCACCTACGAGCAGTACTTC.

This clonotype was recorded many times. This chain joins TRBV10-3 and TRBJ1-5; D may be TRBD1 (5 bases). V dropped 0 bases and J dropped 5 bases, with 11 bases sitting between them. Germline lookup yields CDR1 ENHRY and CDR2 SYGVKD. This CDR3 comprises 15 residues. CDR3 in amino acids: CAISESRTTYQPQHF. As DNA, the CDR3 is TGTGCCATCAGTGAGTCGCGGACAACGTATCAGCCCCAGCATTTT.

The V call is TRBV12-3 or TRBV12-4, the J call TRBJ1-4; 7 bases align to TRBD1. V shed 7 bases and J 5 bases; nucleotides not matched to a gene: 7. This CDR3 comprises 14 residues. This chain's CDR3 is CASKPTGPNEKLFF. The CDR3 DNA follows: TGTGCCAGCAAACCGACAGGGCCCAATGAAAAACTGTTTTTT.

This clonotype has only a few counts. The rearrangement uses TRBV11-2 and TRBJ2-5, with 16 bases fitting TRBD2. CDR3 length: 18 amino acids. CDR1 and CDR2 (germline): SGHAT, FQNNGV. The V and J ends lost 3 bases and 4 bases, in that order; junction bases with no gene match: 8. This CDR3 is CASSLPRGLAGGPETQYF. The CDR3 DNA follows: TGTGCCAGCAGCTTGCCTCGGGGACTAGCGGGGGGGCCAGAGACCCAGTACTTC.

This clonotype was seen a handful of times. The DNA for the CDR3 is TGTGCCAGCAGCACAGTCGCCGGGACCGCGGTATCTTTCTTT. This codes for CASSTVAGTAVSFF. V and J are TRBV7-2 and TRBJ1-1, with D possibly being TRBD1 (5 bases). This CDR3 has 14 amino acids. Germline-derived CDR1 and CDR2 are SGHTA and FQGNSA. V was trimmed by 5 bases and J by 12 bases, leaving 22 bases between them.

This clonotype has more than one count but fewer than ten. The chain employs TRBV10-3 and TRBJ2-2; 10 bases align to TRBD1. The CDR3 spans 15 residues. V was pared by 6 bases and J by 7 bases, with 8 bases of the junction left unmatched. The V gene's germline CDR1 is ENHRY and CDR2 SYGVKD. The CDR3 coding sequence is TGTGCCATCAGACCGACAGGGGGCGAGATCGGGGAGCTGTTTTTT. This translates into CAIRPTGGEIGELFF.

This clonotype was seen a handful of times. The chain joins TRBV4-1 to TRBJ2-2; perhaps TRBD1 as D (6 bases). The V gene lost 4 bases and the J gene lost 7 bases, with 19 bases spanning the gap. Germline CDR1 reads MGHRA; CDR2 reads YSYEKL. The CDR3 consists of 16 residues. CDR3 protein: CASSPDGGGSDGELFF. The DNA of the CDR3 is TGCGCCAGCAGCCCCGACGGTGGGGGCTCTGACGGGGAGCTGTTTTTT.

This clonotype appeared once. The chain joins TRBV6-1 to TRBJ2-5; 9 nucleotides align to TRBD1. The V segment lost 6 bases and the J segment 5 bases; nucleotides outside the gene matches: 7. The CDR3 sequence is 14 residues long. The germline V gene has CDR1 MNHNS and CDR2 SASEGT. CDR3 sequence: CASREGQGRETQYF. The CDR3 bases are TGTGCCAGCAGAGAGGGACAGGGCCGTGAGACCCAGTACTTC.

This clonotype has only a few counts. This chain joins TRBV6-5 and TRBJ2-1, with 12 bases aligning to TRBD2. Germline CDR1 is MNHEY and CDR2 is SVGAGI. CDR3 length equals 14 residues. After removal of 5 bases from V and 8 bases from J, the junction contained 4 bases not matched to a gene. The CDR3 region is CASSTSGRSDEQFF. The CDR3 bases are TGTGCCAGCAGTACTAGCGGGAGGTCGGATGAGCAGTTCTTC.

This clonotype has just a few counts. The chain is built from TRBV5-1 and TRBJ2-7; weak D call: TRBD1 (5 bases). V was trimmed by 3 bases and J by 6 bases, leaving 13 bases between them. The CDR3 consists of 13 residues. Germline CDR1 reads SGHRS; CDR2 reads YFSETQ. The CDR3 protein is CASSWRQYSEQYF. CDR3 in DNA: TGCGCCAGCAGCTGGAGACAGTATTCCGAGCAGTACTTC.